The 8 T cell receptor beta chains below were found in one sample sequenced in a study of cytomegalovirus exposure and HLA in healthy donors. Primers: 60 Vbeta forward and 13 Jbeta reverse. The assay was immunoSEQ multiplex PCR, and TCRdb's table has in-frame clones only and misses some. This table lists approximately 58,000 clones. Specimen: PBMCs. The receptors here all came from a woman in her late teens or twenties in good health and CMV-seronegative.

The chain recombines TRBV29-1 with TRBJ1-1; possibly TRBD1 for D (6 bases). There are 16 residues in the CDR3. The germline V and J ends were trimmed by 6 bases and 0 bases, with 20 bases remaining between them. Looked up from germline, CDR1 is SQVTM and CDR2 is ANQGSEA. This CDR3 is CSVGTFRGRMNTEAFF. The CDR3 DNA reads TGCAGCGTCGGCACCTTCAGGGGAAGGATGAACACTGAAGCTTTCTTT.

The chain couples TRBV15 to TRBJ1-1; the D gene is possibly TRBD1 (6 bases). Germline CDR1 and CDR2: LNHNV and YYDKDF (reference sequence). Trimming took 1 base from V and 2 from J, leaving 11 bases between them. This CDR3 spans 15 amino acids. CDR3 in DNA: TGTGCCACCAGCAGAGGGACAGCCGCTAACACTGAAGCTTTCTTT. Protein sequence: CATSRGTAANTEAFF. Filled out from reference TRBV15 and TRBJ1-1, the complete variable domain reads DAMVIQNPRYQVTQFGKPVTLSCSQTLNHNVMYWYQQKSSQAPKLLFHYYDKDFNNEADTPDNFQSRRPNTSFCFLDIRSPGLGDTAMYLCATSRGTAANTEAFFGQGTRLTVV.

The chain recombines TRBV5-6 with TRBJ1-2; TRBD1 matches 8 bases. This CDR3 comprises 16 residues. Germline CDR1 is SGHDT and CDR2 is YYEEEE. V shed 4 bases, J shed 7 bases, and the junction held 15 bases outside the gene matches. The CDR3 nucleotides are TGTGCCAGCAGCCCCACTTTCGGACAGGGTGAGAGTGGCTACACCTTC. Translated: CASSPTFGQGESGYTF. Combining the CDR3 with reference TRBV5-6 and TRBJ1-2 gives the whole variable domain DAGVTQSPTHLIKTRGQQVTLRCSPKSGHDTVSWYQQALGQGPQFIFQYYEEEERQRGNFPDRFSGHQFPNYSSELNVNALLLGDSALYLCASSPTFGQGESGYTFGSGTRLTVV.

The J gene is TRBJ1-1, the V gene TRBV4-2; D is unresolved. The CDR3 is made up of 14 amino acids. Per the germline V gene, CDR1 is LGHNA and CDR2 is YNFKEQ. V was shortened by 0 bases and J by 5 bases, with 10 bases between the two germline ends. The CDR3 spells CASSQEVRVTEAFF. The CDR3 coding sequence is TGTGCCAGCAGCCAAGAGGTGAGGGTGACTGAAGCTTTCTTT.

This chain uses TRBV29-1 with TRBJ2-1; TRBD2 matches 9 bases. Germline trimming cut 3 bases from V and 5 bases from J; bases unmatched to any gene: 17. Germline V lookup: CDR1 SQVTM, CDR2 ANQGSEA. The CDR3 has 18 amino acids. CDR3 sequence: CSVDGVTSGTSQDNEQFF. As DNA, the CDR3 is TGCAGCGTTGACGGGGTTACCTCAGGGACTAGCCAAGACAATGAGCAGTTCTTC.

The chain has TRBV6-5 and TRBJ1-6; 9 bases agree with TRBD1. Germline loops: CDR1 MNHEY, CDR2 SVGAGI. The CDR3 runs 13 residues. V lost 7 bases, J lost 7 bases, and 2 bases stayed unmatched. The CDR3: CASTGQGNSPLHF. CDR3 nucleotide sequence: TGTGCCAGCACGGGACAGGGAAATTCACCCCTCCACTTT.

The chain carries TRBV30 and TRBJ2-7; 8 nucleotides agree with TRBD1. The CDR3 consists of 14 residues. From germline, CDR1 is GTSNPN and CDR2 SVGIG (reference sequence). J was trimmed by 5 bases and V by 3 bases; bases with no gene match: 9. The CDR3 DNA reads TGTGCCTGGAGCAGAGACAGGGGAAGAAACGAGCAGTACTTC. Translated, it gives CAWSRDRGRNEQYF.

J is TRBJ1-1 and V is TRBV14; 8 bases are shared with TRBD1. Germline CDR1 reads SGHDN; CDR2 reads FVKESK. J gave up 4 bases and V 2 bases, and 9 bases lay outside the gene matches. There are 16 residues in the CDR3. CDR3 DNA sequence: TGTGCCAGCAGCCAAAATGGACAGGGAGTCGGCACTGAAGCTTTCTTT. Amino acid sequence: CASSQNGQGVGTEAFF.